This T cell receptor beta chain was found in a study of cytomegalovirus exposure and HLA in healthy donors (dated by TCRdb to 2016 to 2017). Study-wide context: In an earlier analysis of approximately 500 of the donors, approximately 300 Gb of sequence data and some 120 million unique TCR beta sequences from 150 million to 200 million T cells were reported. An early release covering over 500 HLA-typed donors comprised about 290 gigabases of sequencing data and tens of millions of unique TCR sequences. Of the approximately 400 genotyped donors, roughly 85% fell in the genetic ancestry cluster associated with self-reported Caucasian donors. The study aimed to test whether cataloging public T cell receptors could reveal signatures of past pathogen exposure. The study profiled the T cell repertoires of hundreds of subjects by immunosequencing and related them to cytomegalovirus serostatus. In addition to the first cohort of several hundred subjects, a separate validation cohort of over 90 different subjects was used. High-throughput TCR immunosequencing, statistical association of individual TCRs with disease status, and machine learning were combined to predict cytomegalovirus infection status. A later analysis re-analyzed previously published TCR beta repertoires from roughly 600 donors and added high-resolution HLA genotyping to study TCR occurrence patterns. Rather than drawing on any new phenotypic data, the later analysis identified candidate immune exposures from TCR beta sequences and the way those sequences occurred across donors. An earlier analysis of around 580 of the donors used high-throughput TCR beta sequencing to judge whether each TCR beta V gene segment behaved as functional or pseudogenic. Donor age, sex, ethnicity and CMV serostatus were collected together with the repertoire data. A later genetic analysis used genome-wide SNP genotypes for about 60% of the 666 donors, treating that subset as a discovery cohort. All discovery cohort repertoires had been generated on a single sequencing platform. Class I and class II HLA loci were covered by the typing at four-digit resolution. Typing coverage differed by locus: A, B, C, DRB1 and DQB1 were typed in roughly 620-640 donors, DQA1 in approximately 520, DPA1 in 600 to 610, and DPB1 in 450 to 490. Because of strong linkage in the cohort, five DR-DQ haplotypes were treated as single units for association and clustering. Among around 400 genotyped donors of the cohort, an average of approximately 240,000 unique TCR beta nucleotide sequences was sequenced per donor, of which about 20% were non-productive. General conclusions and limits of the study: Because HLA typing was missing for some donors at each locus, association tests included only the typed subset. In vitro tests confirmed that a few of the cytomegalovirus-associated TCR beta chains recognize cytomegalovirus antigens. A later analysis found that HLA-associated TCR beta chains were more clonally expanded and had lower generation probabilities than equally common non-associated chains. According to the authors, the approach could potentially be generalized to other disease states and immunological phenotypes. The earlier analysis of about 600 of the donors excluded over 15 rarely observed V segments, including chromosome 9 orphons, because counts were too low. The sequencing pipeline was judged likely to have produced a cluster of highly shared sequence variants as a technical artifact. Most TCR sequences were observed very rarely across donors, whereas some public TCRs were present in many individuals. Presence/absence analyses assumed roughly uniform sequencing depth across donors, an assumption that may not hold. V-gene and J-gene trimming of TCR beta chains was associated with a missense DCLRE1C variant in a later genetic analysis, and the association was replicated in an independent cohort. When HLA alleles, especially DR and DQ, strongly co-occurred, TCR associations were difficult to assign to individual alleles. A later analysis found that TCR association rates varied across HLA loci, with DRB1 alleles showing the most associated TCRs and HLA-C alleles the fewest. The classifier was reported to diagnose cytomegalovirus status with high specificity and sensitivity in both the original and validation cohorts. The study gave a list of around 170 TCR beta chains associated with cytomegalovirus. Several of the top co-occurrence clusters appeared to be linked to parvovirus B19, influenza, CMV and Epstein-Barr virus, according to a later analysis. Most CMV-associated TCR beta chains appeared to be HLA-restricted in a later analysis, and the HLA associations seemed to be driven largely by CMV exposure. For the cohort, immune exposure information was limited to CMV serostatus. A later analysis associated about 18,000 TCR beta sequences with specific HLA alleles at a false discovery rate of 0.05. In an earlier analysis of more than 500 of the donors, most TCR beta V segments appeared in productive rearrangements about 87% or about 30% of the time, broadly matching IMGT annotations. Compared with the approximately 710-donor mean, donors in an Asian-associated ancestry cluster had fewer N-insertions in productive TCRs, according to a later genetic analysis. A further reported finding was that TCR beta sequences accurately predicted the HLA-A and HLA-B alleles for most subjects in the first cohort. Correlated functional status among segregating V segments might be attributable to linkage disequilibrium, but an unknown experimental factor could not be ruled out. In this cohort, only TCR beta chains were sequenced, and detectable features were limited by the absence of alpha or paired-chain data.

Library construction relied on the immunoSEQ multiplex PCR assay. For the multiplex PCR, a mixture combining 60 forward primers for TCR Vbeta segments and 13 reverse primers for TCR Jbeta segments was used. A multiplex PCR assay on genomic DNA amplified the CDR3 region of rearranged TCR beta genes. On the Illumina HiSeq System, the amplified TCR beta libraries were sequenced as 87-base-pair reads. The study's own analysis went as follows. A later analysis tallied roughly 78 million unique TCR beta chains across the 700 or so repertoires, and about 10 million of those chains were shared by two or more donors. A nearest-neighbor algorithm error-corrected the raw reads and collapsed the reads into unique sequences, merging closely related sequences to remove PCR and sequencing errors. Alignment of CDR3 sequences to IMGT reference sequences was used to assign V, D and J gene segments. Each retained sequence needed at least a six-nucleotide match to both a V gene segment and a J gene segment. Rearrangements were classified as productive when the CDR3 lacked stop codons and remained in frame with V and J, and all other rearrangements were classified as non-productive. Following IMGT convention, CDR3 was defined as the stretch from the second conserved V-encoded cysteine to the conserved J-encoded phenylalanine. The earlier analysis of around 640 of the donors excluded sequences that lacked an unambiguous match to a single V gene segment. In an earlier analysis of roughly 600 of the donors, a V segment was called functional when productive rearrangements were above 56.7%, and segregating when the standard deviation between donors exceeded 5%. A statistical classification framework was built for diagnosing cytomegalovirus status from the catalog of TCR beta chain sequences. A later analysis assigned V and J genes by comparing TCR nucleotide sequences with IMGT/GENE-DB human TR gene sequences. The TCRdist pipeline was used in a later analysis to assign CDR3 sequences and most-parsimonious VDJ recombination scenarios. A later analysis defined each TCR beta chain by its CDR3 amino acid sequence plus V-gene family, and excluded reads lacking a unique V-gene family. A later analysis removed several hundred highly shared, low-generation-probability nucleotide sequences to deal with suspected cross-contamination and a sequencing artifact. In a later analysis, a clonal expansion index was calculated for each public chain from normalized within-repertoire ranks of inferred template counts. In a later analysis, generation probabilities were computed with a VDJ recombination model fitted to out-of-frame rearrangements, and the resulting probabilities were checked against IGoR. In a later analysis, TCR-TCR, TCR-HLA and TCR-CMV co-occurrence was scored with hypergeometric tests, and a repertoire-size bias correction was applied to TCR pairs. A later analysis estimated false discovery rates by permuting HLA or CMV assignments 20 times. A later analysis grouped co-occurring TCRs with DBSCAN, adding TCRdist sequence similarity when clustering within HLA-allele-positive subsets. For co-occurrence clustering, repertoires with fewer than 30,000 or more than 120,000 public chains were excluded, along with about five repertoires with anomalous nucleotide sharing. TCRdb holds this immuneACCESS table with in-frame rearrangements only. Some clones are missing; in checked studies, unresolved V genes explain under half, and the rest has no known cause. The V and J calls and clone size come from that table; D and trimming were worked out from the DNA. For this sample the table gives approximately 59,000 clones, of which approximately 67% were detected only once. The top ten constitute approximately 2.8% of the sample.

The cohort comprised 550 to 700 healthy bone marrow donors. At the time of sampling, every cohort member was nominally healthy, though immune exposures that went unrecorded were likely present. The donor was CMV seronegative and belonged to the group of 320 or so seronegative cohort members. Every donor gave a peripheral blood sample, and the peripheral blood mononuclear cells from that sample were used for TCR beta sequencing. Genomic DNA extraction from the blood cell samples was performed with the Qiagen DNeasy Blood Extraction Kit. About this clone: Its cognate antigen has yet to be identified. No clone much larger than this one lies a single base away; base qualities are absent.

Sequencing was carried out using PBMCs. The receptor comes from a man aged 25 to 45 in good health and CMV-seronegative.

The nucleotide sequence reads TGTGCCAGCACCGGGACAGGAGCTAACTATGGCTACACCTTC. Its coded protein is CASTGTGANYGYTF. The V and J genes are TRBV13 and TRBJ1-2; 8 of the junction bases match TRBD1. Its CDR3 holds 14 amino acids, cysteine through phenylalanine. The kept DNA is CDR3 alone, 42 bases in frame from the first base. Compared with germline, V lacks 7 bases and J lacks 0 bases; bases without a gene match: 4. From a lookup of the germline V gene (reference sequence), CDR1 and CDR2 are PRHDT and FYEKMQ.